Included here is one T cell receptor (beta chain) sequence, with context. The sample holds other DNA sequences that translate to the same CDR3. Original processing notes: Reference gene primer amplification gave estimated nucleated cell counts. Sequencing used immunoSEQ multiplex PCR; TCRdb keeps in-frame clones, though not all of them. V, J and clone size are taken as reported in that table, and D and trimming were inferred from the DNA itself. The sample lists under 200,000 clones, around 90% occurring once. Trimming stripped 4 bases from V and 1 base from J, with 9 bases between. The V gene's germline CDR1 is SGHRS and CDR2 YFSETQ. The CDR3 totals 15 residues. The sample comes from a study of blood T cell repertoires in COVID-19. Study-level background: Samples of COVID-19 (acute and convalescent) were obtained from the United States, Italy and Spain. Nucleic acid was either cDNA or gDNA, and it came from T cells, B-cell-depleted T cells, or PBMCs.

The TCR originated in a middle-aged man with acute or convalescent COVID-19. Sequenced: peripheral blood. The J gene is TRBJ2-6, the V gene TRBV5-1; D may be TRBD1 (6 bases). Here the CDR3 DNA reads TGCGCCAGCAGCCAAACAGGGTCTGGGGCCAACGTCCTGACTTTC. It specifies CASSQTGSGANVLTF.